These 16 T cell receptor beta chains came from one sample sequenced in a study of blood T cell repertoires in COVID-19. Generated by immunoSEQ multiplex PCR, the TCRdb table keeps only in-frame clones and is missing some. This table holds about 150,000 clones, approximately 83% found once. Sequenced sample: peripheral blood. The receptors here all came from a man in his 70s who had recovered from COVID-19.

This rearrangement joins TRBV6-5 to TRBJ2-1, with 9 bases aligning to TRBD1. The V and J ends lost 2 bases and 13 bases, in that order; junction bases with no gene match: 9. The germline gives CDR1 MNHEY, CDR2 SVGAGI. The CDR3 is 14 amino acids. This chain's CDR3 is CASSYEPPGQGQFF. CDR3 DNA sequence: TGTGCCAGCAGTTACGAGCCCCCGGGACAGGGACAGTTCTTC.

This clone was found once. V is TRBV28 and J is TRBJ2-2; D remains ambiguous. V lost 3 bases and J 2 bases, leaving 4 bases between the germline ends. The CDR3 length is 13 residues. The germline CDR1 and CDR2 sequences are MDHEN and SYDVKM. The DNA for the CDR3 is TGTGCCAGCAGTTTCAGTAACACCGGGGAGCTGTTTTTT. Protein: CASSFSNTGELFF.

The CDR3 coding sequence is TGTGCCAGCAGCTTGGGCCGGACAGGGGGCGAACAGTTCTTC. Its protein is CASSLGRTGGEQFF. V and J are TRBV7-2 and TRBJ2-1; 11 nucleotides agree with TRBD1. CDR1 is SGHTA, CDR2 FQGNSA, per germline. The CDR3 spans 14 residues. Germline trimming cut 3 bases from V and 13 bases from J; bases unmatched to any gene: 8.

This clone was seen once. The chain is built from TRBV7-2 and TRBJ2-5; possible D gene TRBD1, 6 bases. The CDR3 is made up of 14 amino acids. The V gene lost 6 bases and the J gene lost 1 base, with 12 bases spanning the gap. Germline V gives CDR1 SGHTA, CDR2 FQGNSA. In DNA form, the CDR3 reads TGTGCCAGCAGTTTAACAGGGATCCAAGAGACCCAGTACTTC. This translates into CASSLTGIQETQYF.

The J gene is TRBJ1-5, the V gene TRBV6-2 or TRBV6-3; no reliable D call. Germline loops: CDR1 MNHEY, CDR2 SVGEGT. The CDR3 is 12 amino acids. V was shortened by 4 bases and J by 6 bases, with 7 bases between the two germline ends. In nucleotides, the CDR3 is TGTGCCAGCAGTTTCGGGAGTCAGCCCCAGCATTTT. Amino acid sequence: CASSFGSQPQHF.

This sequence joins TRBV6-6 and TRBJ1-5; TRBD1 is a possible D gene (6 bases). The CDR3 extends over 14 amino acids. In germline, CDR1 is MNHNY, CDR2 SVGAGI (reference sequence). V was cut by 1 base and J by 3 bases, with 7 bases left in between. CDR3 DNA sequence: TGTGCCAGCAGTTACTGGGACAACAATCAGCCCCAGCATTTT. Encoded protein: CASSYWDNNQPQHF.

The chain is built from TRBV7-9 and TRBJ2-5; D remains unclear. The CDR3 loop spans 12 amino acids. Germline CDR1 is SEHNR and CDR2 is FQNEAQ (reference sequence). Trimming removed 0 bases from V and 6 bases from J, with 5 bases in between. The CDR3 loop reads CASSLAVQTQYF. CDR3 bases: TGTGCCAGCAGCTTAGCCGTTCAGACCCAGTACTTC.

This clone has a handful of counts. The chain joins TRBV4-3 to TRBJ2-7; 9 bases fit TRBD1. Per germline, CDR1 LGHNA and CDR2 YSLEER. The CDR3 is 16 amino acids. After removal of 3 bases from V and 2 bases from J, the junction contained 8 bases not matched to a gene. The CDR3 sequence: CASSHSGTGKAYEQYF. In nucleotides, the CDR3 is TGCGCCAGCAGCCATTCCGGGACAGGGAAGGCCTACGAGCAGTACTTC.

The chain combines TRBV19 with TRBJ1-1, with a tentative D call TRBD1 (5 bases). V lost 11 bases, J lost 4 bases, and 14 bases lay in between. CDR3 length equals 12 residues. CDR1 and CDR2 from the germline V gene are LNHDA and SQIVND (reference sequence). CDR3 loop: CAVYRGTTEAFF. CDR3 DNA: TGTGCCGTGTATCGGGGGACCACTGAAGCTTTCTTT.

Here the CDR3 DNA reads TGTGCCAGCGGCTACAGGGTTAGGGAGCCCCAGCATTTT. Encoded protein: CASGYRVREPQHF. The V gene is TRBV7-2, the J gene TRBJ1-5; perhaps TRBD1 as D (6 bases). The V gene lost 8 bases and the J gene lost 8 bases, with 16 bases spanning the gap. Germline loops: CDR1 SGHTA, CDR2 FQGNSA. This CDR3 has 13 amino acids.

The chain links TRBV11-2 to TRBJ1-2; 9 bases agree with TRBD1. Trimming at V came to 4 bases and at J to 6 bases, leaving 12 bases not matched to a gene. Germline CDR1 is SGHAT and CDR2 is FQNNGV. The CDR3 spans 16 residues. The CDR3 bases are TGTGCCAGCAGCTCGCCGGTACAGGGGGCGGTTAATGGCTACACCTTC. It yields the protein CASSSPVQGAVNGYTF. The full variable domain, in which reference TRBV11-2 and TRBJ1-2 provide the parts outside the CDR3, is EAGVAQSPRYKIIEKRQSVAFWCNPISGHATLYWYQQILGQGPKLLIQFQNNGVVDDSQLPKDRFSAERLKGVDSTLKIQPAKLEDSAVYLCASSSPVQGAVNGYTFGSGTRLTVV.

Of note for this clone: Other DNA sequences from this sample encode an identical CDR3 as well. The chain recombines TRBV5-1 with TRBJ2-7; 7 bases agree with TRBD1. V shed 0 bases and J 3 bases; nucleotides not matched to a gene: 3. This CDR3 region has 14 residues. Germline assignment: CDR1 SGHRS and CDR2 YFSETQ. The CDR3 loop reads CASSLGQGYYEQYF. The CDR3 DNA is TGCGCCAGCAGCTTGGGACAGGGATACTACGAGCAGTACTTC.

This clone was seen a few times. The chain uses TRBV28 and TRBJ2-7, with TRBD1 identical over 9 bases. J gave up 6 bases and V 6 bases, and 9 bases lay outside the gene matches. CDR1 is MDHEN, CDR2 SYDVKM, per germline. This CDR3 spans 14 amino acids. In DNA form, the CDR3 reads TGTGCCAGCAGGACAGGGGGTTTATCGGTCGAGCAGTACTTC. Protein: CASRTGGLSVEQYF.

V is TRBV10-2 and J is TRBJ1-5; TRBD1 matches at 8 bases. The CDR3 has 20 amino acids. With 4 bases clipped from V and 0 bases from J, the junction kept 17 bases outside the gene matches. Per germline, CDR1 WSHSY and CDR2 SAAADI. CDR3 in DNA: TGCGCCAGCAGTGGTCTTGGGGACAGGAGGTCCTCAATTAGCAATCAGCCCCAGCATTTT. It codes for CASSGLGDRRSSISNQPQHF.

CDR3 nucleotides: TGTGCCAGCAGCCGGGGGCAGAGCAATCAGCCCCAGCATTTT. This gives the protein CASSRGQSNQPQHF. The V and J genes are TRBV3-1 (or the pseudogene TRBV3-2) and TRBJ1-5, with D possibly TRBD1 on 6 matching bases. Germline lookup yields CDR1 LGHDT and CDR2 YNNKEL (reference sequence). The ends were cut back, 4 bases at V and 1 base at J, with 8 bases in the middle. The CDR3 contains 14 residues.

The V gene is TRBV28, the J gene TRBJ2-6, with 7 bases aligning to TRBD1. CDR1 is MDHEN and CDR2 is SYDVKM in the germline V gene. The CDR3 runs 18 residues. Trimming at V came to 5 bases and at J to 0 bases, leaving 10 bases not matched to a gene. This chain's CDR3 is CASSQMTGSGSGANVLTF. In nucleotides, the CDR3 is TGTGCCAGCAGTCAAATGACAGGGTCTGGCTCTGGGGCCAACGTCCTGACTTTC.